This record covers a single T cell receptor (beta chain). The data were taken from a study of blood T cell repertoires in COVID-19. Turning to the study itself: Italy, Spain and the United States were the sources of the convalescent and acute COVID-19 samples.

The V segment lost 6 bases and the J segment 9 bases; nucleotides outside the gene matches: 7. Per germline, CDR1 MNHEY and CDR2 SVGAGI. This CDR3 comprises 14 residues. Using immunoSEQ multiplex PCR, the repertoire was profiled, and TCRdb retains in-frame clones only, with some absent. The data hold about 83,000 clones, with more than 75% observed a single time. The rearrangement links TRBV6-5 to TRBJ1-6, with 8 positions matching TRBD1. This receptor was identified in an elderly man with active or convalescent COVID-19. The sequencing sample was made of peripheral blood. In nucleotides, the CDR3 is TGTGCCAGCAGCGCTAACAGGGGGAGTTCACCCCTCCACTTT. Protein product: CASSANRGSSPLHF.